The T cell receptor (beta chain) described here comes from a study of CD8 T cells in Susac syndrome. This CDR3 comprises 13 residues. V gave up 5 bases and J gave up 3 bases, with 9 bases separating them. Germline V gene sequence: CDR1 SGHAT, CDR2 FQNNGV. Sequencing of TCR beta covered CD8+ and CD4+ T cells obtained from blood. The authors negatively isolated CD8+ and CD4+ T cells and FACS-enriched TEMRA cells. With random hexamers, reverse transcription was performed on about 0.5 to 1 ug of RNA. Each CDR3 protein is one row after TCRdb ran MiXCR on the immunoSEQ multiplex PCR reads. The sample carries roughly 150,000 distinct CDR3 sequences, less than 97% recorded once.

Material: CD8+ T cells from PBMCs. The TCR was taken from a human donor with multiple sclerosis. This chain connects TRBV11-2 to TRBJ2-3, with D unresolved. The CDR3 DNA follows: TGTGCCAGCAGCCCCGCTCGGACAGATACGCAGTATTTT. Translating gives CASSPARTDTQYF.